Below, one TCR beta chain is given with its context. The CDR3 covers 13 residues. Trimming took 4 bases from V and 2 from J, leaving 8 bases between them. Looked up from germline, CDR1 is LGHNA and CDR2 is YNFKEQ. A multiplex PCR was run with 60 Vbeta primers and 13 Jbeta primers. Repertoires were generated with immunoSEQ multiplex PCR, while TCRdb's copy carries only in-frame clones and drops some. The sample includes over 100,000 clones, 82% of them seen just once. These data come from a study of cytomegalovirus exposure and HLA in healthy donors. The chain links TRBV4-2 to TRBJ1-2; TRBD1 might be the D (6 bases). The receptor's source is a man aged 25 to 40 in good health and CMV-seropositive. Sequencing was performed on PBMCs. CDR3 protein: CASSPDRNYGYTF. The CDR3 nucleotides are TGTGCCAGCAGCCCTGACAGGAACTATGGCTACACCTTC.